These 12 T cell receptor beta chains were all obtained from the same sample, sequenced in a study of T cell clonotyping in hematopoietic cell transplantation. Using immunoSEQ multiplex PCR, the repertoire was profiled, and TCRdb retains in-frame clones only, with some absent. Among 4,900 or so clones listed, approximately 26% were seen once. The source material was peripheral blood mononuclear cells, sampled 180 days after allogeneic stem cell transplant. These receptors originate from a male patient between 35 and 55 years old who had an allogeneic stem cell transplant from an unrelated donor, so the T cells may come from the graft donor. Some clones in this sample may be carry-over from other donors' samples.

V is TRBV29-1 and J is TRBJ1-1; TRBD1 might be the D (5 bases). The CDR3 runs to 15 residues. Germline loops: CDR1 SQVTM, CDR2 ANQGSEA. The V and J ends lost 4 bases and 2 bases respectively, with 17 bases between them. The CDR3 sequence is CSVAIIGAPNTEAFF. The CDR3 DNA sequence: TGCAGCGTTGCGATTATAGGGGCGCCCAACACTGAAGCTTTCTTT.

This clone has more than one count but fewer than ten. The V gene is TRBV19, the J gene TRBJ2-1; D not resolved. Trimming left V 1 base short and J 6 bases short, with 7 bases between. The CDR3 sequence is 13 residues long. Germline CDR1 is LNHDA and CDR2 is SQIVND (reference sequence). CDR3 sequence: CASSIGIGNEQFF. The CDR3 nucleotides read TGTGCCAGTAGTATAGGGATTGGCAATGAGCAGTTCTTC.

This clone was observed a handful of times. The chain combines TRBV5-6 with TRBJ1-2, with 7 bases identical to TRBD1. With V trimmed by 1 base and J by 4 bases, 7 bases remained unmatched. From germline, CDR1 is SGHDT and CDR2 YYEEEE. The length of the CDR3 is 15 residues. The CDR3 is CASSLTGARGYGYTF. CDR3 DNA: TGTGCCAGCAGCTTGACAGGGGCCCGGGGCTATGGCTACACCTTC.

The chain combines TRBV7-2 with TRBJ2-7, with D maybe TRBD1 (5 bases). Per the germline V gene, CDR1 is SGHTA and CDR2 is FQGNSA. The CDR3 is made up of 13 amino acids. The V gene lost 3 bases and the J gene lost 7 bases, with 13 bases spanning the gap. The CDR3 protein is CASSFSGAKEQYF. The DNA for the CDR3 is TGTGCCAGCAGCTTCAGTGGGGCTAAAGAGCAGTACTTC.

This chain joins TRBV5-1 and TRBJ2-5; D is uncertain. CDR3 length: 15 residues. V was pared by 0 bases and J by 5 bases, with 14 bases between. Per germline, CDR1 SGHRS and CDR2 YFSETQ. CDR3 sequence (DNA): TGCGCCAGCAGCTTGGCGGGCCCCTCTAGTGAGACCCAGTACTTC. Residues: CASSLAGPSSETQYF.

The rearrangement links TRBV29-1 to TRBJ2-5; D unclear. The length of the CDR3 is 13 residues. The V gene lost 3 bases and the J gene lost 2 bases, with 10 bases spanning the gap. CDR1 and CDR2 (germline): SQVTM, ANQGSEA. Here the CDR3 DNA reads TGCAGCGTTGAGGCAGGATATCAAGAGACCCAGTACTTC. Its protein is CSVEAGYQETQYF.

V usage is TRBV5-6 and J usage is TRBJ1-4; 7 bases map to TRBD1. Per germline, CDR1 SGHDT and CDR2 YYEEEE. This CDR3 is 15 amino acids long. The V segment lost 4 bases and the J segment 6 bases; nucleotides outside the gene matches: 9. CDR3 residues: CASSRPQGWYEKLFF. In DNA, the CDR3 is TGTGCCAGCAGCCGCCCACAGGGGTGGTATGAAAAACTGTTTTTT.

This clone was counted between two and nine times. The chain links TRBV28 to TRBJ2-6; TRBD2 might be the D (6 bases). Trimming took off 4 bases at V and 0 bases at J, with 10 bases between the two ends. There are 16 residues in the CDR3. Germline lookup yields CDR1 MDHEN and CDR2 SYDVKM. The CDR3 loop reads CASSSGEVSGANVLTF. CDR3 in DNA: TGTGCCAGCAGTTCCGGGGAGGTCTCTGGGGCCAACGTCCTGACTTTC.

This clone was counted a few times. The V gene is TRBV30, the J gene TRBJ2-7, with TRBD1 as a possible D gene (6 bases). V lost 4 bases and J lost 1, with 14 bases in between. The germline gives CDR1 GTSNPN, CDR2 SVGIG (reference sequence). There are 14 residues in the CDR3. CDR3 nucleotide sequence: TGTGCCTGGATCCCACGGGACAAATCCTACGAGCAGTACTTC. Protein: CAWIPRDKSYEQYF.

V and J are TRBV4-2 and TRBJ1-5; D call uncertain. This CDR3 contains 15 residues. Germline-derived CDR1 and CDR2 are LGHNA and YNFKEQ. Trimming stripped 0 bases from V and 0 bases from J, with 6 bases between. The chain's CDR3 is CASSQETNSNQPQHF. As DNA, the CDR3 is TGTGCCAGCAGCCAAGAAACCAATAGCAATCAGCCCCAGCATTTT.

A single count supports this clone. Here the CDR3 DNA reads TGTGCCTGGTCGACAGGGATTATCTATGGCTACACCTTC. It specifies CAWSTGIIYGYTF. The V and J genes are TRBV30 and TRBJ1-2; 7 bases fit TRBD1. Losses at the gene ends were 5 bases for V and 4 bases for J; bases not matched to a gene: 7. This CDR3 region has 13 residues. From germline, CDR1 is GTSNPN and CDR2 SVGIG (reference sequence).

This clone was recorded only once. In nucleotides, the CDR3 is TGTGCCAGCAGTTCGCCCGACAGGGGGCATAGCGAGCAGTACTTC. This translates into CASSSPDRGHSEQYF. The J gene is TRBJ2-7, the V gene TRBV6-6; TRBD1 aligns across 10 bases. The germline gives CDR1 MNHNY, CDR2 SVGAGI (reference sequence). CDR3 length: 15 residues. Germline trimming cut 4 bases from V and 6 bases from J; bases unmatched to any gene: 9.